One and the same sample provided the 10 T cell receptor beta chains below, sequenced in a study of blood T cell repertoires in COVID-19. Measured with immunoSEQ multiplex PCR; TCRdb has only the in-frame clones, and not every one. This sample has about 64,000 clones, with 80% to 90% found just once. The sequencing input was peripheral blood. The receptor source for this set is a man aged 40-55 years with acute or convalescent COVID-19.

This clone was observed a single time. V is TRBV10-1 and J is TRBJ2-3, with 7 bases fitting TRBD1. The germline gives CDR1 WNHNN, CDR2 SYGVQD (reference sequence). V lost 4 bases, J lost 4 bases, and 8 bases stayed unmatched. There are 15 residues in the CDR3. Here the CDR3 reads CASSGTTGKSDTQYF. The CDR3 nucleotides are TGCGCCAGCAGTGGGACGACAGGGAAGTCAGATACGCAGTATTTT.

The rearrangement uses TRBV30 and TRBJ2-4; 13 bases agree with TRBD2. Germline V CDR1 and CDR2: GTSNPN, SVGIG (reference sequence). CDR3 length: 18 amino acids. Trimming cost V 0 bases and J 0 bases; bases outside gene matches: 5. CDR3 sequence: CAWSVTSGGTLAKNIQYF. The CDR3 DNA reads TGTGCCTGGAGTGTGACTAGCGGGGGGACCCTAGCCAAAAACATTCAGTACTTC.

This chain links TRBV30 with TRBJ2-1; 8 bases match TRBD2. Germline V gene data show CDR1 as GTSNPN and CDR2 as SVGIG (reference sequence). The CDR3 length is 14 residues. The V and J ends lost 0 bases and 7 bases, in that order; junction bases with no gene match: 5. Here the CDR3 reads CAWSVGGAGNEQFF. The CDR3 DNA reads as TGTGCCTGGAGTGTCGGGGGGGCTGGTAATGAGCAGTTCTTC. The full variable domain, with the rest looked up from reference TRBV30 and TRBJ2-1, is SQTIHQWPATLVQPVGSPLSLECTVEGTSNPNLYWYRQAAGRGLQLLFYSVGIGQISSEVPQNLSASRPQDRQFILSSKKLLLSDSGFYLCAWSVGGAGNEQFFGPGTRLTVL.

This chain links TRBV24-1 with TRBJ2-3, with D possibly matching TRBD2 (5 bases). V shed 2 bases and J shed 6 bases, with 17 bases lying between them. CDR1 is KGHDR and CDR2 is SFDVKD in the germline V gene. The CDR3 is 16 residues long. The CDR3 region has the DNA TGTGCCACCAGTGATTCGACACTAAACACGGGGGATACGCAGTATTTT. Protein product: CATSDSTLNTGDTQYF.

The V and J genes are TRBV9 and TRBJ2-7; no reliable D call. The CDR3 spans 12 residues. V was shortened by 4 bases and J by 6 bases, with 11 bases between the two germline ends. Germline V lookup: CDR1 SGDLS, CDR2 YYNGEE. The CDR3 coding sequence is TGTGCCAGCAGCCAGGCCGACGGCGAGCAGTACTTC. This translates into CASSQADGEQYF.

This clone was counted between two and nine times. This chain connects TRBV5-1 to TRBJ2-3, with 8 bases fitting TRBD2. V dropped 4 bases and J dropped 6; count of bases not matched to a gene: 7. The germline gives CDR1 SGHRS, CDR2 YFSETQ. CDR3 length equals 14 residues. The CDR3: CASSPRGGGDTQYF. The CDR3 DNA reads TGCGCCAGCAGCCCCCGGGGGGGCGGCGATACGCAGTATTTT.

The chain carries TRBV25-1 and TRBJ1-2, with 7 nucleotides matching TRBD1. After removal of 6 bases from V and 2 bases from J, the junction contained 9 bases not matched to a gene. The V gene's germline CDR1 is MGHDK and CDR2 SYGVNS. The CDR3 extends over 15 amino acids. CDR3 residues: CASSQNRGPNYGYTF. In DNA form, the CDR3 reads TGTGCCAGCAGCCAAAACAGGGGTCCCAACTATGGCTACACCTTC.

The chain is built from TRBV19 and TRBJ1-2; maybe TRBD1 (5 bases). Germline V CDR1 and CDR2: LNHDA, SQIVND (reference sequence). Trimming left V 1 base short and J 4 bases short, with 16 bases between. The CDR3 runs to 16 residues. The CDR3 loop reads CASSIAPSGGAYGYTF. CDR3 nucleotides: TGTGCCAGTAGTATAGCCCCCTCGGGGGGTGCCTATGGCTACACCTTC.

A few counts support this clone. CDR3 in DNA: TGTGCCAGCAGCCAAGAAACGACTGAGCGGGGGGGCCGCGAGCAGTACTTC. Protein sequence: CASSQETTERGGREQYF. The rearrangement links TRBV4-2 to TRBJ2-7, with 10 bases lining up with TRBD2. This CDR3 contains 17 residues. Germline V gene sequence: CDR1 LGHNA, CDR2 YNFKEQ. J gave up 6 bases and V 0 bases, and 11 bases lay outside the gene matches.

The CDR3 loop reads CAWSVLGRDTGELFF. Here the CDR3 DNA reads TGTGCCTGGAGTGTACTAGGGAGAGACACCGGGGAGCTGTTTTTT. V usage is TRBV30 and J usage is TRBJ2-2, with D possibly TRBD2 on 5 matching bases. The CDR3 has 15 amino acids. The germline CDR1 and CDR2 sequences are GTSNPN and SVGIG (reference sequence). Trimming left V 0 bases short and J 3 bases short, with 11 bases between. The full variable domain, rest sourced from reference TRBV30 and TRBJ2-2, is SQTIHQWPATLVQPVGSPLSLECTVEGTSNPNLYWYRQAAGRGLQLLFYSVGIGQISSEVPQNLSASRPQDRQFILSSKKLLLSDSGFYLCAWSVLGRDTGELFFGEGSRLTVL.